Following are 21 T cell receptor beta chains from one sample sequenced in a study of blood T cell repertoires in COVID-19. Produced via immunoSEQ multiplex PCR; TCRdb's table is partial and in-frame only. The sample consists of approximately 75,000 clones, roughly 80% of them appearing once. The material sequenced was peripheral blood. The receptor source for this set is a woman older than 75 with acute or convalescent COVID-19.

This rearrangement joins TRBV9 to TRBJ2-1; 13 bases are shared with TRBD2. Germline V gene sequence: CDR1 SGDLS, CDR2 YYNGEE. The length of the CDR3 is 18 residues. The ends lost 3 bases at V and 7 bases at J; junction bases unmatched: 13. The CDR3 spells CASSAEGTSGDSSNEQFF. The CDR3 nucleotides are TGTGCCAGCAGCGCGGAAGGGACTAGCGGGGACAGCAGTAATGAGCAGTTCTTC.

The V call is TRBV7-9, the J call TRBJ1-3; D gene unclear. The CDR3 length is 15 residues. V shed 2 bases and J shed 3 bases, with 11 bases lying between them. The germline V gene has CDR1 SEHNR and CDR2 FQNEAQ (reference sequence). The CDR3 here is CASSLYLALGNTIYF. CDR3 coding DNA: TGTGCCAGCAGCTTATACCTCGCGCTTGGAAACACCATATATTTT.

The J gene is TRBJ1-1, the V gene TRBV5-4; D perhaps matches TRBD1 (6 bases). Germline V CDR1 and CDR2: SGHNT, YYREEE (reference sequence). The V and J ends lost 2 bases and 1 base respectively, with 12 bases between them. This CDR3 has 15 residues. The CDR3 loop reads CASSFGQSSNTEAFF. The CDR3 nucleotides read TGTGCCAGCAGCTTTGGACAGAGTTCGAACACTGAAGCTTTCTTT.

The rearrangement links TRBV7-9 to TRBJ2-7; 13 bases map to TRBD2. CDR1 and CDR2 from the germline V gene are SEHNR and FQNEAQ (reference sequence). J gave up 5 bases and V 2 bases, and 12 bases lay outside the gene matches. The CDR3 is 18 residues long. CDR3 nucleotides: TGTGCCAGCAGCTTACAGAAAGGACTAGCGGGGGAAGGGGACGAGCAGTACTTC. This sequence encodes CASSLQKGLAGEGDEQYF.

The rearrangement uses TRBV2 and TRBJ1-2; 8 bases line up with TRBD1. CDR3 size: 15 residues. Germline assignment: CDR1 SNHLY and CDR2 FYNNEI. V lost 7 bases, J lost 4 bases, and 11 bases stayed unmatched. DNA for the CDR3: TGTGCCAGCACACGGACAGGGCTCTCTTCCTATGGCTACACCTTC. Translation: CASTRTGLSSYGYTF.

The chain uses TRBV6-1 and TRBJ2-5, with 14 nucleotides matching TRBD2. After removal of 1 base from V and 3 bases from J, the junction contained 7 bases not matched to a gene. CDR1 and CDR2 (germline): MNHNS, SASEGT. The CDR3 is 18 amino acids. Here the CDR3 reads CASSEGVRGLAGEETQYF. The CDR3, as DNA: TGTGCCAGCAGTGAAGGGGTACGGGGACTAGCGGGGGAAGAGACCCAGTACTTC.

The CDR3 DNA is TGTGCCAGCAGTGGGACTAGCGGGGTTTCAGATACGCAGTATTTT. This sequence encodes CASSGTSGVSDTQYF. The chain is built from TRBV6-4 and TRBJ2-3, with 12 bases identical to TRBD2. Germline values: CDR1 MRHNA, CDR2 SNTAGT. CDR3 length: 15 residues. V gave up 4 bases and J gave up 4 bases; unmatched junction bases: 3.

V and J are TRBV6-6 and TRBJ2-3; 14 bases map to TRBD2. CDR1 and CDR2 (germline): MNHNY, SVGAGI (reference sequence). V dropped 4 bases and J dropped 5; count of bases not matched to a gene: 5. The CDR3 spans 16 residues. This CDR3 reads CASSFETSGGGDTQYF. CDR3 nucleotide sequence: TGTGCCAGCAGTTTCGAGACTAGCGGGGGGGGAGATACGCAGTATTTT.

This chain joins TRBV3-1 (or the pseudogene TRBV3-2) and TRBJ2-5; 9 nucleotides match TRBD1. V shed 4 bases and J 7 bases; nucleotides not matched to a gene: 7. This CDR3 is built from 14 residues. The germline V gene has CDR1 LGHDT and CDR2 YNNKEL (reference sequence). The CDR3 DNA sequence: TGTGCCAGCAGCCTGGACAGGGGACCAGGGACCCAGTACTTC. Amino acid sequence: CASSLDRGPGTQYF.

CDR3: CASSSTVVYEDTQYF. The CDR3 region has the DNA TGTGCCAGCAGTTCGACAGTCGTATATGAAGATACGCAGTATTTT. The chain employs TRBV6-2 or TRBV6-3 and TRBJ2-3; a weak D match, TRBD1 (5 bases). This CDR3 spans 15 amino acids. Per germline, CDR1 MNHEY and CDR2 SVGEGT. Deletions cut 4 bases from V and 5 bases from J, with 16 bases between.

V usage is TRBV11-2 and J usage is TRBJ1-2; D might be TRBD1 (5 bases). The CDR3 extends over 15 amino acids. Deletions cut 0 bases from V and 4 bases from J, with 12 bases between. CDR1 is SGHAT and CDR2 is FQNNGV in the germline V gene. The CDR3 sequence is CASSLDLRRVYGYTF. DNA for the CDR3: TGTGCCAGCAGCTTAGACCTACGCAGGGTCTATGGCTACACCTTC.

This clone was counted ten times or more. This chain connects TRBV30 to TRBJ2-7; a weak D match, TRBD1 (6 bases). With 0 bases removed from V and 5 bases from J, the gap between germline ends came to 14 bases. This CDR3 is built from 14 residues. CDR1 and CDR2 from the germline V gene are GTSNPN and SVGIG (reference sequence). CDR3 residues: CAWSVLGRGNEQYF. CDR3 in DNA: TGTGCCTGGAGTGTACTCGGCAGGGGCAACGAGCAGTACTTC. The full variable domain, rest sourced from reference TRBV30 and TRBJ2-7, is SQTIHQWPATLVQPVGSPLSLECTVEGTSNPNLYWYRQAAGRGLQLLFYSVGIGQISSEVPQNLSASRPQDRQFILSSKKLLLSDSGFYLCAWSVLGRGNEQYFGPGTRLTVT.

This clone was picked up a small number of times. The chain is built from TRBV10-1 and TRBJ2-2; possible D gene TRBD1, 5 bases. V lost 4 bases to trimming and J lost 3 bases, with 9 bases between them. The CDR3 covers 14 residues. The germline V gene has CDR1 WNHNN and CDR2 SYGVQD (reference sequence). The CDR3 region is CASSALRDTGELFF. The CDR3, as DNA: TGCGCCAGCAGTGCCCTCAGGGACACCGGGGAGCTGTTTTTT.

The CDR3 here is CASSRRQGSGELFF. The CDR3 DNA reads TGTGCCAGCAGCCGTCGACAGGGATCCGGGGAGCTGTTTTTT. The chain joins TRBV27 to TRBJ2-2, with 7 bases matching TRBD1. J gave up 6 bases and V 6 bases, and 7 bases lay outside the gene matches. Germline CDR1 and CDR2: MNHEY and SMNVEV (reference sequence). This CDR3 comprises 14 residues.

The V call is TRBV5-1, the J call TRBJ2-2; 8 bases align to TRBD1. Germline V gene data show CDR1 as SGHRS and CDR2 as YFSETQ. The ends lost 0 bases at V and 0 bases at J; junction bases unmatched: 10. The CDR3 is made up of 19 amino acids. The chain's CDR3 is CASSLVAPGQVPNTGELFF. CDR3 nucleotides: TGCGCCAGCAGCTTGGTTGCCCCGGGACAGGTGCCGAACACCGGGGAGCTGTTTTTT. The full variable domain, in which reference TRBV5-1 and TRBJ2-2 provide the parts outside the CDR3, is KAGVTQTPRYLIKTRGQQVTLSCSPISGHRSVSWYQQTPGQGLQFLFEYFSETQRNKGNFPGRFSGRQFSNSRSEMNVSTLELGDSALYLCASSLVAPGQVPNTGELFFGEGSRLTVL.

The chain employs TRBV7-2 and TRBJ1-1; TRBD1 might be the D (6 bases). The CDR3 extends over 14 amino acids. From germline, CDR1 is SGHTA and CDR2 FQGNSA. V was pared by 5 bases and J by 6 bases, with 16 bases between. CDR3 sequence (DNA): TGTGCCAGCAGCCTACCACAGGGTCGGGCTGAAGCTTTCTTT. It yields the protein CASSLPQGRAEAFF.

V usage is TRBV4-2 and J usage is TRBJ2-4; D might be TRBD1 (6 bases). Looked up from germline, CDR1 is LGHNA and CDR2 is YNFKEQ. CDR3 length: 17 residues. Trimming stripped 0 bases from V and 4 bases from J, with 16 bases between. As DNA, the CDR3 is TGTGCCAGCAGCCAAGATCTTATTGAGGACAGAAAAAACATTCAGTACTTC. This codes for CASSQDLIEDRKNIQYF.

The J gene is TRBJ1-4, the V gene TRBV21-1; the listed D gene, TRBD1, was not tested against the DNA. TRBV21-1 is termed a pseudogene. The CDR3 has 15 residues. The CDR3 DNA reads as TGTGCCAGCAGCAAAGTTGGCAGGGGGCGAGAAAAACTGTTTTTT. This gives the protein CASSKVGRGREKLFF.

The rearrangement links TRBV5-1 to TRBJ2-5; 8 bases line up with TRBD1. The V segment lost 2 bases and the J segment 5 bases; nucleotides outside the gene matches: 5. The germline gives CDR1 SGHRS, CDR2 YFSETQ. This CDR3 spans 14 amino acids. Here the CDR3 DNA reads TGCGCCAGCAGCTTTCAGGGGGCGCACGAGACCCAGTACTTC. Protein: CASSFQGAHETQYF.

The gene calls are TRBV18 and TRBJ1-1; maybe TRBD1 (5 bases). Trimming removed 5 bases at V and 5 bases at J, with 12 bases between. The CDR3 runs to 13 residues. Germline loops: CDR1 KGHSH, CDR2 LQKENI. DNA for the CDR3: TGTGCCAGCTCATCCGGGACTATGACTGAAGCTTTCTTT. Encoded protein: CASSSGTMTEAFF.

This sequence joins TRBV4-1 and TRBJ2-2, with D unresolved. Germline loops: CDR1 MGHRA, CDR2 YSYEKL. The V gene lost 0 bases and the J gene lost 6 bases, with 5 bases spanning the gap. CDR3 length equals 13 residues. This CDR3 is CASSQDPAGELFF. The DNA for the CDR3 is TGCGCCAGCAGCCAAGATCCCGCCGGGGAGCTGTTTTTT.